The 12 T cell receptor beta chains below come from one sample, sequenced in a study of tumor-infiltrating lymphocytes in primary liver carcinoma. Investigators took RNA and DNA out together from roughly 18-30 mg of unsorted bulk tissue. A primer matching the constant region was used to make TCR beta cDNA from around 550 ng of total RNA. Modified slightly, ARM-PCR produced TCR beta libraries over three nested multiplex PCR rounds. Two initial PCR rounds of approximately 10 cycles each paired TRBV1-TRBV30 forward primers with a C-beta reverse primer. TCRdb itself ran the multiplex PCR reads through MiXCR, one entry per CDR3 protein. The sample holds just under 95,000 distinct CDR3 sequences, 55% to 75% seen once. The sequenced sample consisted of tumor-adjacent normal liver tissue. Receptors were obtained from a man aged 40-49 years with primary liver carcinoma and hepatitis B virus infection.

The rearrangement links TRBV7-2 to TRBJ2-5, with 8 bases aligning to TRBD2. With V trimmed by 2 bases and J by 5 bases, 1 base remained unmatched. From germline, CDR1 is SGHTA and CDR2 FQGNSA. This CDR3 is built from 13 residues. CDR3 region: CASSLQREETQYF. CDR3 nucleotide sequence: TGTGCCAGCAGCTTACAGCGGGAGGAGACCCAGTACTTC.

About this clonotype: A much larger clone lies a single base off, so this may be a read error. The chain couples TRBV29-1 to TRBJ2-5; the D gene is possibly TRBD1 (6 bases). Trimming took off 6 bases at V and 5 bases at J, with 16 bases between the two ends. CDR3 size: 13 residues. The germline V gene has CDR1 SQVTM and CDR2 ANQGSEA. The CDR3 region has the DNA TGCAGCGTCCCCATAGGGGGAACGGAGACCCAGTACTTC. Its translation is CSVPIGGTETQYF.

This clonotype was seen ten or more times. The CDR3 here is CASSSDRTRGGELFF. The CDR3 DNA reads as TGTGCCAGCAGTTCCGACAGGACTAGAGGCGGGGAGCTGTTTTTT. The J gene is TRBJ2-2, the V gene TRBV6-2 or TRBV6-3; a possible D gene is TRBD2 (7 bases). This CDR3 is built from 15 residues. Trimming removed 4 bases at V and 7 bases at J, with 16 bases between. The germline CDR1 and CDR2 sequences are MNHEY and SVGEGT.

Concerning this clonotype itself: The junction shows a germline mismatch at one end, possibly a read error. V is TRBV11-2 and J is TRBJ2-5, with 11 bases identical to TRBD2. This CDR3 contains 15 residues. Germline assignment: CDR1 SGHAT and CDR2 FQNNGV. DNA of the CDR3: TGTGCCAGCACCTGGACTAGCGGGTACCAAGAGGCCCAGCACTTC. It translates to CASTWTSGYQEAQHF.

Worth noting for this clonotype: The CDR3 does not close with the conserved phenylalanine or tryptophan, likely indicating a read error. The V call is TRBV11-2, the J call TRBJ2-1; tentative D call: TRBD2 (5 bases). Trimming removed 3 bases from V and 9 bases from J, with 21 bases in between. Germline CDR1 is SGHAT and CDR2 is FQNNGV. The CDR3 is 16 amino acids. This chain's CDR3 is CASSLDIGLAMSEQFL. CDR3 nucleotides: TGTGCCAGCAGCTTGGATATCGGACTGGCCATGAGTGAGCAGTTCCTC.

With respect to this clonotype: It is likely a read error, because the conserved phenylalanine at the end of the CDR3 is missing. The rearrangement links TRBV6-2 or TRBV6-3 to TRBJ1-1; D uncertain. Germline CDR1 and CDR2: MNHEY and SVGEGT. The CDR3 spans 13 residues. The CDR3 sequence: CASSYTVGTEAFL. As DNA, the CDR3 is TGCGCCAGCAGTTACACGGTGGGTACTGAAGCTTTCCTT.

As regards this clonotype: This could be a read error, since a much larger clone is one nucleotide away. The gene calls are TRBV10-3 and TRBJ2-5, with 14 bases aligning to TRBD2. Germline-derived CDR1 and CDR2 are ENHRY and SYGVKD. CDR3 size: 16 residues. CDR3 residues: CAISETPGLAGEAQYF. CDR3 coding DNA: TGTGCCATCAGTGAGACACCGGGACTAGCGGGAGAGGCCCAGTACTTC.

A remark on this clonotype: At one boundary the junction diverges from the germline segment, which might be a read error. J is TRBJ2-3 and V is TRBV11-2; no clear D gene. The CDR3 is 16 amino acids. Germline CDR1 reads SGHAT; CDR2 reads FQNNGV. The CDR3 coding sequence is TGCGCCAGTAGCTTAGGTGGCGGAGCTAGCACAGATACGCAGTATTTT. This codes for CASSLGGGASTDTQYF.

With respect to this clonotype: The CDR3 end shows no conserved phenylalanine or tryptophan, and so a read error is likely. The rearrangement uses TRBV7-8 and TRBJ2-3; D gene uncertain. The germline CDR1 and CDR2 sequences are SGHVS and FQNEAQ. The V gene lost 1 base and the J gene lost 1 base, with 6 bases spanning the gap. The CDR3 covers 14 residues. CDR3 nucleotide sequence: TGTGCCAGCAGCTTAGGATTAGGCACAGATACGCAGTATTTG. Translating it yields CASSLGLGTDTQYL.

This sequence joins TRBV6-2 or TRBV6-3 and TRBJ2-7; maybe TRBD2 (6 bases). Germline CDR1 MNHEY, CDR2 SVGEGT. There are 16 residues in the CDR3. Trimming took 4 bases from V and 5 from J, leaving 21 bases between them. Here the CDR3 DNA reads TGTGCCAGCAGTTCGGAACTAGCCAAGAGTCCCAACGAGCAGTACTTC. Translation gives CASSSELAKSPNEQYF.

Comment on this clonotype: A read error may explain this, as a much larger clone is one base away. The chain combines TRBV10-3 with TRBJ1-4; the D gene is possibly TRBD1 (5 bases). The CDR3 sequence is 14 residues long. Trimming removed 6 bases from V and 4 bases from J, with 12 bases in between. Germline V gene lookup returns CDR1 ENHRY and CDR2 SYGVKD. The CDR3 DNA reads TGTGCCATCAGCTCAAGGGACGGTAATGAAAAACTGTTTTTT. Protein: CAISSRDGNEKLFF.

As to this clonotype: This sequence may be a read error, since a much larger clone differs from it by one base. Here the CDR3 DNA reads TGTGCCATCAGGCGTAAGGGAGGACAGGGGGGAAATGAGCAGTACTTC. This codes for CAIRRKGGQGGNEQYF. The chain joins TRBV10-3 to TRBJ2-5; 10 bases agree with TRBD1. V dropped 6 bases and J dropped 11; count of bases not matched to a gene: 18. The CDR3 sequence is 16 residues long. Germline V CDR1 and CDR2: ENHRY, SYGVKD.